This entry describes one T cell receptor beta chain. The data derive from a study of T cells in tumors and immune-related adverse events. Profiled with immunoSEQ multiplex PCR; TCRdb holds only in-frame clones, not every one. The sample yields about 11,000 clones, around 90% seen once. The sample in question was lymph node tissue, obtained from a patient treated with anti-PD-1 therapy. The clonotype originates from a female donor with metastatic renal cell carcinoma.

The CDR3 DNA reads as TGTGCCAGCAGGTTCACAGACAGGGGGGAGCAGTACTTC. Residues: CASRFTDRGEQYF. The chain is built from TRBV6-5 and TRBJ2-7, with 9 bases lining up with TRBD1. The CDR3 spans 13 residues. Germline V gives CDR1 MNHEY, CDR2 SVGAGI. With 6 bases clipped from V and 7 bases from J, the junction kept 7 bases outside the gene matches.